These 5 T cell receptor beta chains share one sample of origin, sequenced in a study of T cells in Graves' hyperthyroidism and ophthalmopathy. RNA transcripts were the template for amplifying TCR beta CDR3 regions. A first-round RT-PCR of the TCR CDR3 used the HTBI primer set. TCRdb re-called the multiplex PCR reads through MiXCR, storing one row per CDR3 protein. The top ten hold 50% of the sample, which has about 210,000 distinct CDR3 sequences, 15% to 20% seen once. Material for sequencing was blood. The receptors shown here come from a man aged 45-65 years with Graves' hyperthyroidism.

This clonotype turned up a few times. The chain combines TRBV10-3 with TRBJ2-3; D gene uncertain. The CDR3 has 16 residues. Trimming stripped 6 bases from V and 8 bases from J, with 24 bases between. Germline-derived CDR1 and CDR2 are ENHRY and SYGVKD. CDR3 nucleotides: TGTGCCATCAGCCGAACTGGACGCATCGGTTTAGGTACGCAGTATTTT. Amino acids: CAISRTGRIGLGTQYF.

This clonotype was seen repeatedly, ten times or more. This sequence joins TRBV2 and TRBJ2-7; D gene ambiguous. The V gene lost 2 bases and the J gene lost 6 bases, with 8 bases spanning the gap. The germline V gene encodes CDR1 SNHLY and CDR2 FYNNEI. There are 12 residues in the CDR3. The CDR3 protein is CASSEPDVEQYF. The CDR3 DNA sequence: TGTGCCAGCAGTGAACCGGATGTCGAGCAGTACTTC.

Turning to this clonotype: This sequence may be a read error, since a much larger clone differs from it by one base. CDR3 loop: CTISERLLGGYTF. The CDR3, as DNA: TGTACCATCAGTGAGCGGCTTTTGGGTGGCTACACCTTC. This chain uses TRBV10-3 with TRBJ1-2; D is uncertain. The CDR3 runs to 13 residues. The V gene's germline CDR1 is ENHRY and CDR2 SYGVKD.

This clonotype was seen many times. The gene calls are TRBV10-2 and TRBJ1-5; D gene unclear. V was cut by 4 bases and J by 3 bases, with 7 bases left in between. CDR1 and CDR2 from the germline V gene are WSHSY and SAAADI. This CDR3 has 13 residues. In DNA form, the CDR3 reads TGCGCCAGCAGTGTCCAGAACAATCAGCCCCAGCATTTT. This sequence encodes CASSVQNNQPQHF.

The chain joins TRBV20-1 to TRBJ1-2, with 7 nucleotides matching TRBD1. The germline CDR1 and CDR2 sequences are DFQATT and SNEGSKA (reference sequence). The CDR3 length is 17 residues. J lost 4 bases, V lost 0 bases, and 14 bases had no gene match. The CDR3 spells CSARELKPGQRIYGYTF. The CDR3 DNA sequence: TGCAGTGCTAGAGAACTTAAGCCGGGACAGCGAATCTATGGCTACACCTTC.